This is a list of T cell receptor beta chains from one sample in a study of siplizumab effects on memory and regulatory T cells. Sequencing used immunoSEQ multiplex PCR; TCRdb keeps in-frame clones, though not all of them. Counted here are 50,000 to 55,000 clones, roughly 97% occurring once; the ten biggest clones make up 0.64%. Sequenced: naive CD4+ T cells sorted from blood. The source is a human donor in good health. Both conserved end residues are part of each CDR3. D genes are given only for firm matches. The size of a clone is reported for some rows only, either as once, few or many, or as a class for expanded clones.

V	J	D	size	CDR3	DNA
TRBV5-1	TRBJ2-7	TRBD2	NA	CASSPSGSYEQYF	TGCGCCAGCAGCCCTAGCGGGAGCTACGAGCAGTACTTC
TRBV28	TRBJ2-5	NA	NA	CASSPTEYQETQYF	TGTGCCAGCAGCCCCACAGAGTACCAAGAGACCCAGTACTTC
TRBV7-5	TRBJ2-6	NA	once	CARSPGTGGSGANVLTF	TGTGCCAGAAGCCCCGGGACAGGGGGCTCTGGGGCCAACGTCCTGACTTTC
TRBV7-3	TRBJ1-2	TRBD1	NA	CASSLTGTGYYGYTF	TGTGCCAGCAGCTTAACAGGGACAGGGTACTATGGCTACACCTTC
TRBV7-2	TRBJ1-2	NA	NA	CASSLDGRDYGYTF	TGTGCCAGCAGCTTAGACGGACGGGACTATGGCTACACCTTC
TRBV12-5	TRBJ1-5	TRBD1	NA	CASGLVGRGLGQPQHF	TGTGCTAGTGGTTTGGTAGGCAGGGGGTTGGGCCAGCCCCAGCATTTT
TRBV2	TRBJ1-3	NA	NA	CASSEAHGGFGNTIYF	TGTGCCAGCAGTGAAGCACACGGGGGCTTCGGAAACACCATATATTTT
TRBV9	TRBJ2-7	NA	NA	CASSAQNNYEQYF	TGTGCCAGCAGCGCCCAAAACAATTACGAGCAGTACTTC
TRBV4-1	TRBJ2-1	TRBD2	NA	CASSQGGGRPSSYNEQFF	TGCGCCAGCAGCCAAGGGGGCGGGAGGCCGAGCTCCTACAATGAGCAGTTCTTC
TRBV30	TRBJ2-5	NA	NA	CAGAKGRSQETQYF	TGTGCCGGTGCGAAAGGGCGAAGTCAAGAGACCCAGTACTTC
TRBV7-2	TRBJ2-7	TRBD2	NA	CASSLERLAGPYEQYF	TGTGCCAGCAGCTTAGAGAGACTAGCGGGCCCCTACGAGCAGTACTTC
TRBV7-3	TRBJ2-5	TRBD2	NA	CASSFDIAGPAQETQYF	TGTGCCAGCAGCTTTGATATAGCGGGTCCGGCTCAAGAGACCCAGTACTTC
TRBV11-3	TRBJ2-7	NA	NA	CASSSGHFYEQYF	TGTGCCAGCAGCTCCGGACACTTCTACGAGCAGTACTTC
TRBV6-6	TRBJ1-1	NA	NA	CASSYSKGGGAFF	TGTGCCAGCAGTTACTCGAAAGGCGGCGGAGCTTTCTTT
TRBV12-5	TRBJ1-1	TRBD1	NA	CASGSPEAGGTEAFF	TGTGCTAGTGGTTCCCCCGAGGCAGGGGGAACTGAAGCTTTCTTT
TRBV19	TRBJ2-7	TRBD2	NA	CASRVAGSYEQYF	TGTGCCAGTAGAGTAGCGGGATCCTACGAGCAGTACTTC
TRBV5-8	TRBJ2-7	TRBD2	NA	CASSLAQRDGPYEQYF	TGTGCCAGCAGCTTGGCCCAGCGGGACGGTCCCTACGAGCAGTACTTC